The rows below give T cell receptor beta chains drawn from one sample of a study of blood T cell repertoires in COVID-19. Here immunoSEQ multiplex PCR was the method, and the copy in TCRdb shows in-frame clones only, minus some. The sample contains 150,000 to 200,000 clones, approximately 80% of which appear only once. Sequencing was carried out using PBMCs or T cells enriched from blood (not recorded which). The source of these receptors is a woman in her sixties or seventies who had recovered from COVID-19. The CDR3 runs from the conserved cysteine through the conserved F or W. A D gene is named only where the DNA matches it firmly. Size is stated for part of the rows, as once, few or many counts, or as a class when the clone is expanded.

clone_size	j_call	d_call	v_call	cdr3_nt	cdr3_aa
.	TRBJ2-3	.	TRBV7-2	TGTGCCAGCAGCTTCCGGCGGGGAAGAGATACGCAGTATTTT	CASSFRRGRDTQYF
.	TRBJ2-7	TRBD1	TRBV5-8	TGTGCCAGCAGCTTGCGACAGGGGGGCTTATACGAGCAGTACTTC	CASSLRQGGLYEQYF
once	TRBJ1-1	TRBD1	TRBV27	TGTGCCAGCGGGACAGTCACCGGAACTGAAGCTTTCTTT	CASGTVTGTEAFF
.	TRBJ1-3	.	TRBV5-1	TGCGCCAGCAGCCAAGGAGCCGTTCTCTCTGGAAACACCATATATTTT	CASSQGAVLSGNTIYF
.	TRBJ1-6	TRBD1	TRBV5-1	TGCGCCAGCAGCGAGGACAGGGGAGGTTCACCCCTCCACTTT	CASSEDRGGSPLHF
.	TRBJ2-7	TRBD2	TRBV14	TGTGCCAGCAGCCAAGAAGGACTAGCGTACCGCGAGCAGTACTTC	CASSQEGLAYREQYF
.	TRBJ1-6	.	TRBV13	TGTGCCAGCAGCTTCCGGGTTTATGATAATTCACCCCTCCACTTT	CASSFRVYDNSPLHF
.	TRBJ1-6	.	TRBV9	TGTGCCAGCAGCCTTGGACAGTTACCTCCAACCTATAATTCACCCCTCCACTTT	CASSLGQLPPTYNSPLHF
.	TRBJ2-3	TRBD2	TRBV9	TGTGCCAGCGCCGACACTAGCGGGAGAATCACAGATACGCAGTATTTT	CASADTSGRITDTQYF
.	TRBJ2-2	TRBD1	TRBV30	TGTGCCTGGAGGCCGGGACAGGGGCGGGGAGACACCGGGGAGCTGTTTTTT	CAWRPGQGRGDTGELFF
few	TRBJ2-7	TRBD1	TRBV7-6	TGTGCCAGCAGCTTAAGTTTGGGACAGGGGAAGGACGAGCAGTACTTC	CASSLSLGQGKDEQYF
.	TRBJ1-1	.	TRBV4-2	TGTGCCAGCAGCCAAGATCTCCCTTGGCGGGGCACTGAAGCTTTCTTT	CASSQDLPWRGTEAFF
.	TRBJ2-1	TRBD2	TRBV5-1	TGCGCCAGCAGCCAGCGGGAAGGGTATGAGCAGTTCTTC	CASSQREGYEQFF
.	TRBJ1-2	.	TRBV2	TGTGCCAGCAGTGTAGGAGAGGGGGTCGGCTACACCTTC	CASSVGEGVGYTF
.	TRBJ1-1	.	TRBV10-1	TGCGCCAGCAGTGAGTCGGTCAGGAATGAAGCTTTCTTT	CASSESVRNEAFF
.	TRBJ2-1	.	TRBV19	TGTGCCAGTAGTATACGCGGGTCGTCCTACAATGAGCAGTTCTTC	CASSIRGSSYNEQFF
few	TRBJ2-3	TRBD2	TRBV27	TGTGCCAGCAGGCCCATGGGGACTAGCGGAAACACAGATACGCAGTATTTT	CASRPMGTSGNTDTQYF
.	TRBJ1-1	TRBD1	TRBV27	TGTGCCAGCAGTTTATCGCCGACAGGGGGCACTGAAGCTTTCTTT	CASSLSPTGGTEAFF
.	TRBJ2-1	TRBD1	TRBV5-1	TGCGCCAGCAGCCAAGGAGGGACAGGGATCAATGAGCAGTTCTTC	CASSQGGTGINEQFF
few	TRBJ1-6	.	TRBV28	TGTGCCACCAAAAGTGTTGAGAGGAGTTCACCCCTCCACTTT	CATKSVERSSPLHF
.	TRBJ2-2	.	TRBV27	TGTGCCAGCAGTTTATGGGGGGGCCCCGGGGAGCTGTTTTTT	CASSLWGGPGELFF
.	TRBJ1-6	TRBD1	TRBV2	TGTGCCAGCAGGGGACAGTATTTTAATTCACCCCTCCACTTT	CASRGQYFNSPLHF
.	TRBJ2-7	TRBD1	TRBV19	TGTGCCAGTAGTAGTGTTTGGGACAGCTCCTACGAGCAGTACTTC	CASSSVWDSSYEQYF
.	TRBJ1-3	.	TRBV11-2	TGTGCCAGCAGCTTGGGAGGGCCCAGGGACACCATATATTTT	CASSLGGPRDTIYF
.	TRBJ1-3	TRBD1	TRBV11-2	TGTGCCAGCAGCTCGACAGGGGGCGGAAACACCATATATTTT	CASSSTGGGNTIYF
.	TRBJ2-2	TRBD1	TRBV5-1	TGCGCCAGCAGCTTCACAGGGGAGACCGGGGAGCTGTTTTTT	CASSFTGETGELFF
.	TRBJ2-1	TRBD2	TRBV2	TGTGCCAGCAGTTCGTTTACTAGCGGGATTGCCGGTGAGCAGTTCTTC	CASSSFTSGIAGEQFF
.	TRBJ1-3	.	TRBV10-3	TGTGCCATCACCGAGGAATTCTCTGGAAACACCATATATTTT	CAITEEFSGNTIYF
.	TRBJ1-5	.	TRBV28	TGTGCCAGCAGCCTCCCCCAGGGGAATCAGCCCCAGCATTTT	CASSLPQGNQPQHF
.	TRBJ2-7	TRBD2	TRBV6-5	TGTGCCAGCAGTATAGGACTAGCCCAGACCTACGAGCAGTACTTC	CASSIGLAQTYEQYF
.	TRBJ1-1	.	TRBV5-1	TGCGCCAGCAGCATCACACCGAACACTGAAGCTTTCTTT	CASSITPNTEAFF
.	TRBJ2-1	.	TRBV7-3	TGTGCCAGCAGCTTATACGGCCCCCTTATGGAGGGGGCGCGGAATGAGCAGTTCTTC	CASSLYGPLMEGARNEQFF
.	TRBJ2-1	TRBD2	TRBV19	TGTGCCAGTAGCTCGAGGACTAGCGGGAGGTGGAGTGAGCAGTTCTTC	CASSSRTSGRWSEQFF
.	TRBJ2-1	TRBD2	TRBV6-1	TGTGCCAGCAGTGAGTGGACTAGCGGGAGCTACAATGAGCAGTTCTTC	CASSEWTSGSYNEQFF
.	TRBJ2-7	TRBD2	TRBV27	TGTGCCAGCAGTTTATTATCGGGAGGGTCCTACGAGCAGTACTTC	CASSLLSGGSYEQYF
.	TRBJ2-1	TRBD2	TRBV28	TGTGCCAGCGAACCAGCGGGAGTTAATGAGCAGTTCTTC	CASEPAGVNEQFF
.	TRBJ1-2	TRBD1	TRBV4-1	TGCGCCAGCAGCCAAGGGGACAGCCTTTCCTATGGCTACACCTTC	CASSQGDSLSYGYTF
.	TRBJ1-2	TRBD1	TRBV11-2	TGTGCCAGCAGGGGACAGGTTATTCCCTATGGCTACACCTTC	CASRGQVIPYGYTF
.	TRBJ2-5	.	TRBV5-4	TGTGCCAGCAGCTTGGCGGAAGGGGCGCGAGAGACCCAGTACTTC	CASSLAEGARETQYF
.	TRBJ1-5	.	TRBV2	TGTGCCAGCAGTGGAACTCTCAGCAATCAGCCCCAGCATTTT	CASSGTLSNQPQHF
.	TRBJ2-6	TRBD1	TRBV27	TGTGCCAGCAGTCTCTATGGTGGGACAGGTCTCTCTGGGGCCAACGTCCTGACTTTC	CASSLYGGTGLSGANVLTF
.	TRBJ2-6	.	TRBV19	TGTGCCAGTAGTCCTCGACAGTTCTCTGGGGCCAACGTCCTGACTTTC	CASSPRQFSGANVLTF
.	TRBJ2-1	.	TRBV27	TGTGCCAGCAGTTTCCCCACAGGTGAGCAGTTCTTC	CASSFPTGEQFF
.	TRBJ1-5	.	TRBV7-9	TGTGCCAGCAGCTATGGTGGGCGGGGGACCCAGCATTTT	CASSYGGRGTQHF
.	TRBJ1-1	.	TRBV18	TGTGCCAGCTCACTCCAAGCCAACACTGAAGCTTTCTTT	CASSLQANTEAFF
.	TRBJ2-7	TRBD2	TRBV28	TGTGCCAGCATACTAGCGGGAGGCTACGAGCAGTACTTC	CASILAGGYEQYF
.	TRBJ2-3	TRBD1	TRBV5-1	TGCGCCAGCAGCTTGGGGGGACAGCGCACAGATACGCAGTATTTT	CASSLGGQRTDTQYF
few	TRBJ2-1	TRBD1	TRBV5-4	TGTGCCAGCAGCGCCCGGGACAGGGTCTACAATGAGCAGTTCTTC	CASSARDRVYNEQFF
.	TRBJ1-6	.	TRBV2	TGTGCCAGCAGTGGCCTTACAGAAAATTCACCCCTCCACTTT	CASSGLTENSPLHF
.	TRBJ1-6	.	TRBV3-1/TRBV3-2	TGTGCCAGCAGCCAAGGTGTGCGCCAGGTATCACCCCTCCACTTT	CASSQGVRQVSPLHF
.	TRBJ1-2	TRBD1	TRBV7-2	TGTGCCAGCAGCTCTTCCGGGACAGCGTTATATGGCTACACCTTC	CASSSSGTALYGYTF
medium-sized	TRBJ1-1	.	TRBV28	TGTGCCAGCAGTTTCCTCTCTTCACGGACTGGGGGCGGTCACACTGAAGCTTTCTTT	CASSFLSSRTGGGHTEAFF
.	TRBJ2-5	.	TRBV30	TGTGCCTGGAGTGGTGGCCCCCAAGAGACCCAGTACTTC	CAWSGGPQETQYF
.	TRBJ1-2	.	TRBV5-1	TGCGCCAGCAGCGGGGGGGCGAACTATGGCTACACCTTC	CASSGGANYGYTF
.	TRBJ2-5	TRBD2	TRBV7-9	TGTGCCAGCAGCGTAGGACTAGCCGGGTATGAGACCCAGTACTTC	CASSVGLAGYETQYF